The 28 T cell receptor beta chains below all came from one sample that was sequenced in a study of blood T cells in healthy people across ages. A second about 7 to 12 cycle PCR used barcoded and J-beta primers. TCRdb itself ran the 5' RACE reads through MiXCR, one entry per CDR3 protein. The table has 750,000 to 1,000,000 distinct CDR3 sequences, 25% to 30% seen once. These same data were also listed under a study on T cells of mothers and their children.

Input material: blood. Receptor source: a woman aged 40 to 50 in good health.

This clonotype was counted ten times or more. The chain links TRBV9 to TRBJ2-1; D is tentatively TRBD1 or TRBD2 (5 bases each). The CDR3 has 16 residues. Germline loops: CDR1 SGDLS, CDR2 YYNGEE. The germline V and J ends were trimmed by 0 bases and 7 bases, with 17 bases remaining between them. CDR3 protein: CASSVGHTGGKNEQFF. In DNA form, the CDR3 reads TGTGCCAGCAGCGTAGGCCACACTGGGGGTAAGAATGAGCAGTTCTTC.

The chain couples TRBV11-1 to TRBJ2-7; TRBD1 aligns across 10 bases. The J segment lost 4 bases and the V segment lost 5 bases, leaving 8 bases of the junction unmatched. The CDR3 runs 15 residues. CDR1 is SGHAT and CDR2 is FQDESV in the germline V gene (reference sequence). CDR3 region: CASSLPGTGEYEQYF. CDR3 DNA: TGTGCCAGCAGCCTCCCAGGGACAGGGGAATACGAGCAGTACTTC.

This clonotype has a handful of counts. The CDR3 loop is CASSFHRGPYEQYF. The DNA of the CDR3 is TGTGCCAGCAGCTTTCATCGGGGCCCATACGAGCAGTACTTC. The V gene is TRBV7-9, the J gene TRBJ2-7; D tentatively reads TRBD1 or TRBD2 (5 bases each). This CDR3 comprises 14 residues. Trimming cost V 3 bases and J 4 bases, with 13 bases left between them. The V gene's germline CDR1 is SEHNR and CDR2 FQNEAQ (reference sequence).

This clonotype was observed a single time. This may come from a read error, since a much larger clone is one base off. The chain uses TRBV20-1 and TRBJ2-7; D unresolved. The CDR3 has 12 residues. From germline, CDR1 is DFQATT and CDR2 SNEGSKA (reference sequence). CDR3 loop: CSASLSAYGQYF. DNA of the CDR3: TGCAGTGCTAGTCTCTCTGCCTACGGGCAGTACTTC.

Comments on this clonotype: This may arise from a read error, as a much more abundant clone is one base away. This chain joins TRBV20-1 and TRBJ2-5; weak D call: TRBD2 (5 bases). Germline CDR1 DFQATT, CDR2 SNEGSKA (reference sequence). V lost 0 bases and J 9 bases, leaving 17 bases between the germline ends. The CDR3 contains 14 residues. The DNA of the CDR3 is TGCAGTGCTAGAGACACCACCGGGATTGGGGCCCAGTACTTC. Translation gives CSARDTTGIGAQYF.

This clonotype was counted ten times or more. For the CDR3, the DNA is TGCGCCAGCAGCCAGGACGGTAACATGTACGAGCAGTACTTC. Translating it yields CASSQDGNMYEQYF. V and J are TRBV5-1 and TRBJ2-7, with D hard to call. V was trimmed by 4 bases and J by 4 bases, leaving 15 bases between them. The length of the CDR3 is 14 residues. Per germline, CDR1 SGHRS and CDR2 YFSETQ.

This clonotype occurred many times. The rearrangement links TRBV12-3 or TRBV12-4 to TRBJ2-3; D possibly corresponds to TRBD2 (6 bases). V shed 8 bases and J shed 8 bases, with 11 bases lying between them. The CDR3 totals 11 residues. As DNA, the CDR3 is TGTGCCAGCTCGACTAGTACTACGCAGTATTTT. Amino acids: CASSTSTTQYF.

Regarding this clonotype: The junction departs from germline at one end; a sequencing error may be responsible. The rearrangement uses TRBV20-1 and TRBJ2-5; 8 bases line up with TRBD2. Germline CDR1 and CDR2: DFQATT and SNEGSKA (reference sequence). The CDR3 sequence is 15 residues long. The CDR3 loop is CSASGKLAEQGTQYF. In DNA, the CDR3 is TGCAGTGCTAGCGGCAAACTAGCGGAGCAAGGGACCCAGTACTTC.

On this clonotype: The CDR3 end shows no conserved phenylalanine or tryptophan, and so a read error is likely. The chain joins TRBV29-1 to TRBJ2-4, with 8 positions matching TRBD2. J gave up 1 base and V 7 bases, and 3 bases lay outside the gene matches. Germline CDR1 reads SQVTM; CDR2 reads ANQGSEA. There are 13 residues in the CDR3. CDR3 in amino acids: CSGGGSAKNIQYS. Written as DNA, the CDR3 is TGCAGCGGCGGGGGGTCGGCCAAAAACATTCAGTACTCC.

The chain carries TRBV5-6 and TRBJ2-1, with D tentatively TRBD2 (6 bases). V gave up 3 bases and J gave up 7 bases, with 17 bases separating them. The CDR3 runs 15 residues. CDR1 is SGHDT, CDR2 YYEEEE, per germline. This chain's CDR3 is CASSWIRRGNNEQFF. For the CDR3, the DNA is TGTGCCAGCAGCTGGATTAGGAGGGGTAATAATGAGCAGTTCTTC. The full variable domain, in which reference TRBV5-6 and TRBJ2-1 provide the parts outside the CDR3, is DAGVTQSPTHLIKTRGQQVTLRCSPKSGHDTVSWYQQALGQGPQFIFQYYEEEERQRGNFPDRFSGHQFPNYSSELNVNALLLGDSALYLCASSWIRRGNNEQFFGPGTRLTVL.

This clonotype appeared many times. The rearrangement uses TRBV19 and TRBJ2-5, with D uncertain. The CDR3 has 13 residues. Germline V gene sequence: CDR1 LNHDA, CDR2 SQIVND (reference sequence). V was pared by 4 bases and J by 0 bases, with 6 bases between. In nucleotides, the CDR3 is TGTGCCAGTAGTAGGGCCTACCAAGAGACCCAGTACTTC. It encodes CASSRAYQETQYF.

This clonotype was counted only a few times. The chain has TRBV5-1 and TRBJ1-2; D not certain. V gave up 0 bases and J gave up 10 bases, with 10 bases separating them. Looked up from germline, CDR1 is SGHRS and CDR2 is YFSETQ. CDR3 length: 12 residues. The CDR3 spells CASSLDSGYYTF. The CDR3 DNA reads TGCGCCAGCAGCTTGGACAGCGGTTACTACACCTTC.

The chain employs TRBV20-1 and TRBJ2-4; D call uncertain. The DNA end is more similar to TRBJ2-5, so the J call may be wrong. The CDR3 covers 13 residues. CDR1 and CDR2 (germline): DFQATT, SNEGSKA (reference sequence). This CDR3 is CSVTPLDLETQYF. In nucleotides, the CDR3 is TGCAGTGTCACTCCCTTGGATCTCGAGACCCAGTACTTC.

A word on this clonotype: A read error may explain this, as a much larger clone is one base away. J is TRBJ1-1 and V is TRBV20-1; 9 bases are shared with TRBD1. The CDR3 is made up of 14 amino acids. Per germline, CDR1 DFQATT and CDR2 SNEGSKA (reference sequence). In nucleotides, the CDR3 is TGCAGTGCTACTGGACAGGGGTTGGGTACTGAAGTTTTCTTT. This gives the protein CSATGQGLGTEVFF.

The V and J genes are TRBV5-6 and TRBJ2-4; D might be TRBD1 or TRBD2, each matching 6 bases. The CDR3 is 15 amino acids. Looked up from germline, CDR1 is SGHDT and CDR2 is YYEEEE. V shed 5 bases and J shed 8 bases, with 20 bases lying between them. CDR3 in amino acids: CASSRAIRGADIQYF. CDR3 DNA sequence: TGTGCCAGCAGTAGGGCTATTAGGGGGGCCGACATTCAGTACTTC. The variable domain in full, completed from reference TRBV5-6 and TRBJ2-4, reads DAGVTQSPTHLIKTRGQQVTLRCSPKSGHDTVSWYQQALGQGPQFIFQYYEEEERQRGNFPDRFSGHQFPNYSSELNVNALLLGDSALYLCASSRAIRGADIQYFGAGTRLSVL.

Of note for this clonotype: Germline and junction disagree at one end, which may indicate a read error. The DNA of the CDR3 is TGTGTCACCAGTGATTCGGGACAGGGGGCCCATGGCTACACCTTC. Encoded protein: CVTSDSGQGAHGYTF. V is TRBV24-1 and J is TRBJ1-2; 12 bases are shared with TRBD1. Germline lookup yields CDR1 KGHDR and CDR2 SFDVKD. This CDR3 region has 15 residues.

The chain links TRBV5-1 to TRBJ2-5; 11 nucleotides agree with TRBD2. With V trimmed by 4 bases and J by 4 bases, 9 bases remained unmatched. The CDR3 is 16 amino acids. Germline V gives CDR1 SGHRS, CDR2 YFSETQ. As DNA, the CDR3 is TGCGCCAGCAGCGAGGCTCCGGGACTAGCGGCAGAGACCCAGTACTTC. Amino acid sequence: CASSEAPGLAAETQYF. The full variable domain, in which reference TRBV5-1 and TRBJ2-5 provide the parts outside the CDR3, is KAGVTQTPRYLIKTRGQQVTLSCSPISGHRSVSWYQQTPGQGLQFLFEYFSETQRNKGNFPGRFSGRQFSNSRSEMNVSTLELGDSALYLCASSEAPGLAAETQYFGPGTRLLVL.

The gene calls are TRBV9 and TRBJ1-2; a possible D gene is TRBD1 (6 bases). The CDR3 length is 14 residues. Between the trimmed V and J ends, which lost 6 bases and 3 bases, there was a span of 15 bases. Per the germline V gene, CDR1 is SGDLS and CDR2 is YYNGEE. Here the CDR3 reads CASKGEGLYYGYTF. For the CDR3, the DNA is TGTGCCAGCAAGGGGGAAGGGCTTTACTATGGCTACACCTTC.

The chain carries TRBV29-1 and TRBJ2-7, with D uncertain. The germline CDR1 and CDR2 sequences are SQVTM and ANQGSEA. CDR3 length: 13 amino acids. The ends were cut back, 4 bases at V and 0 bases at J, with 10 bases in the middle. The CDR3 DNA is TGCAGCGTTGGTCGGCAGCTCTCCTACGAGCAGTACTTC. Amino acids: CSVGRQLSYEQYF.

This clonotype occurred many times. J is TRBJ1-5 and V is TRBV20-1; D is unresolved. The V gene lost 5 bases and the J gene lost 0 bases, with 14 bases spanning the gap. The germline gives CDR1 DFQATT, CDR2 SNEGSKA (reference sequence). This CDR3 has 15 amino acids. CDR3 nucleotides: TGCAGTGCTCGCTGGACCGAAGTTAGCAATCAGCCCCAGCATTTT. Its translation is CSARWTEVSNQPQHF.

The rearrangement links TRBV5-1 to TRBJ1-2; 7 positions agree with TRBD1. CDR3 length: 14 residues. CDR1 SGHRS and CDR2 YFSETQ come from the germline V gene. Trimming at V came to 5 bases and at J to 2 bases, leaving 6 bases not matched to a gene. The CDR3 bases are TGCGCCAGCAGGGAGCCGGGACAGAACTATGGCTACACCTTC. This translates into CASREPGQNYGYTF.

This clonotype was recorded a few times. This chain uses TRBV5-5 with TRBJ2-1; TRBD2 might be the D (5 bases). Trimming took off 1 base at V and 6 bases at J, with 23 bases between the two ends. The CDR3 extends over 18 amino acids. Germline lookup yields CDR1 SGHKS and CDR2 YYEKEE (reference sequence). This chain's CDR3 is CASSLLLVLRERANEQFF. Here the CDR3 DNA reads TGTGCCAGCAGCTTGCTTTTAGTCTTGAGGGAACGGGCCAATGAGCAGTTCTTC.

This clonotype was seen many times. The V gene is TRBV29-1, the J gene TRBJ2-7; tentative D call: TRBD1 (8 bases). Germline V gene sequence: CDR1 SQVTM, CDR2 ANQGSEA. CDR3 length: 15 amino acids. Trimming took off 0 bases at V and 2 bases at J, with 14 bases between the two ends. This CDR3 is CSVEDHRGGPYEQYF. The CDR3 region has the DNA TGCAGCGTTGAAGATCACAGGGGGGGACCCTACGAGCAGTACTTC.

The chain joins TRBV7-2 to TRBJ2-1, with 8 bases aligning to TRBD2. CDR3 length: 15 amino acids. The J segment lost 3 bases and the V segment lost 4 bases, leaving 5 bases of the junction unmatched. Germline lookup yields CDR1 SGHTA and CDR2 FQGNSA. CDR3 in amino acids: CASSYTSGYYNEQFF. DNA for the CDR3: TGTGCCAGCAGCTATACTAGCGGTTACTACAATGAGCAGTTCTTC.

The chain recombines TRBV12-3 or TRBV12-4 with TRBJ2-5; 7 bases map to TRBD2. Trimming took 5 bases from V and 4 from J; bases not matched to a gene: 13. CDR3 size: 16 residues. The CDR3 region is CASSTLLRGVGETQYF. DNA for the CDR3: TGTGCCAGCAGTACCCTTTTACGGGGGGTGGGAGAGACCCAGTACTTC.

Ten or more counts support this clonotype. J is TRBJ2-5 and V is TRBV6-6; 8 positions agree with TRBD1. The ends lost 7 bases at V and 6 bases at J; junction bases unmatched: 7. Germline V lookup: CDR1 MNHNY, CDR2 SVGAGI (reference sequence). The CDR3 totals 13 residues. Here the CDR3 reads CASIPTGAKTQYF. The CDR3 DNA is TGTGCCAGCATCCCGACAGGGGCCAAGACCCAGTACTTC.

The genes are TRBV6-4 and TRBJ1-4, with a weak D call TRBD1 (6 bases). Germline V gives CDR1 MRHNA, CDR2 SNTAGT. This CDR3 has 16 amino acids. V lost 6 bases and J 3 bases, leaving 17 bases between the germline ends. This chain's CDR3 is CASSPSPDSPNEKLFF. The CDR3 region has the DNA TGTGCCAGCAGCCCAAGCCCGGACAGCCCTAATGAAAAACTGTTTTTT.

This clonotype was seen at least ten times. V gene TRBV20-1 combines with J gene TRBJ2-5; D might be TRBD2 (6 bases). The germline V gene encodes CDR1 DFQATT and CDR2 SNEGSKA (reference sequence). Trimming pared 3 bases from V and 4 bases from J, leaving 15 bases between. CDR3 length: 14 residues. The CDR3 nucleotides are TGCAGTGCTAGTGCTCGGGGGTGGTCAGAGACCCAGTACTTC. Translating it yields CSASARGWSETQYF.